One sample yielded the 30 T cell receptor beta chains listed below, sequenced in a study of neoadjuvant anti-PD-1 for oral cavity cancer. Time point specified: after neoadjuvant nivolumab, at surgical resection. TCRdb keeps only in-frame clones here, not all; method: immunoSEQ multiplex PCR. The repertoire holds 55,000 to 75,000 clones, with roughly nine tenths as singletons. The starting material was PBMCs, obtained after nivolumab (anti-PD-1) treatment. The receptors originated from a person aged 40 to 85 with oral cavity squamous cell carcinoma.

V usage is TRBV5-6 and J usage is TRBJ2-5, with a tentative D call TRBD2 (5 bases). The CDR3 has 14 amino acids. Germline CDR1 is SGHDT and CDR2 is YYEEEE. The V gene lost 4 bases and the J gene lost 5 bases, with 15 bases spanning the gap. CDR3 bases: TGTGCCAGCAGCGAGATGCGAGGGTGGGAGACCCAGTACTTC. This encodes CASSEMRGWETQYF.

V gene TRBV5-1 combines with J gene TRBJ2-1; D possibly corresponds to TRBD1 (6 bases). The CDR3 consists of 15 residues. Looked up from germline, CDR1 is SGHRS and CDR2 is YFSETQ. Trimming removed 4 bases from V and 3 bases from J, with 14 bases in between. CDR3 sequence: CASSPGQLLYNEQFF. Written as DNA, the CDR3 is TGCGCCAGCAGCCCCGGACAGTTACTCTACAATGAGCAGTTCTTC.

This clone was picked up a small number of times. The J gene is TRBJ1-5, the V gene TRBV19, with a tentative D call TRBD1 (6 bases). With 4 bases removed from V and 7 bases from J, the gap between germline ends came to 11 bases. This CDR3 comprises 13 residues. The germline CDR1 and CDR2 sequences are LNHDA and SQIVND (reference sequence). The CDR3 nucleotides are TGTGCCAGTAGTAGGGGGCCCGGGCAGCCCCAGCATTTT. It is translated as CASSRGPGQPQHF. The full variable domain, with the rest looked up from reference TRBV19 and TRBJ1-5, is DGGITQSPKYLFRKEGQNVTLSCEQNLNHDAMYWYRQDPGQGLRLIYYSQIVNDFQKGDIAEGYSVSREKKESFPLTVTSAQKNPTAFYLCASSRGPGQPQHFGDGTRLSIL.

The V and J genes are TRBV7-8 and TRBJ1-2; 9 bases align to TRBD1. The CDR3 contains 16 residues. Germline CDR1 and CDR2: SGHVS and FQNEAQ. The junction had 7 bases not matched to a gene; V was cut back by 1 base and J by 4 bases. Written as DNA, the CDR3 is TGTGCCAGCAGCTTAGGGGGGACAGGGATGTTCTATGGCTACACCTTC. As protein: CASSLGGTGMFYGYTF.

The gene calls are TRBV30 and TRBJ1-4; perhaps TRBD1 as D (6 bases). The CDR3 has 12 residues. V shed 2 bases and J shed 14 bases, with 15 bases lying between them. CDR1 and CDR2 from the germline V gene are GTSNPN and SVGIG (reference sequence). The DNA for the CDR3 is TGTGCCTGGAGTTGGGCAGGGGAGAAGCTGTTTTTT. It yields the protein CAWSWAGEKLFF.

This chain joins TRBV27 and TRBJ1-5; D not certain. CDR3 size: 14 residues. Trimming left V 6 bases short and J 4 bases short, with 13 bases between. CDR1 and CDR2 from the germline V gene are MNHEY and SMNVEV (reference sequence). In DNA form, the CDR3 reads TGTGCCAGCAGCGTTAACAGAGCGAATCAGCCCCAGCATTTT. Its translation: CASSVNRANQPQHF.

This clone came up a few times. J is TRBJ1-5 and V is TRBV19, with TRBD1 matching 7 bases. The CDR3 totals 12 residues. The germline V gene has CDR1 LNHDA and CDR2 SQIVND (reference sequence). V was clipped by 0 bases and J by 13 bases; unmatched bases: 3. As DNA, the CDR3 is TGTGCCAGTAGTATAGACAGGGGGGATCAGCATTTT. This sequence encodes CASSIDRGDQHF.

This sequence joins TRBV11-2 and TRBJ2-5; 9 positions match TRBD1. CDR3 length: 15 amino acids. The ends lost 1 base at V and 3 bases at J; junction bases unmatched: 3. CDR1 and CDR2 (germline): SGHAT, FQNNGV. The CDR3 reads CASSLVGTGKETQYF. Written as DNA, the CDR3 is TGTGCCAGCAGCTTAGTGGGGACAGGGAAAGAGACCCAGTACTTC.

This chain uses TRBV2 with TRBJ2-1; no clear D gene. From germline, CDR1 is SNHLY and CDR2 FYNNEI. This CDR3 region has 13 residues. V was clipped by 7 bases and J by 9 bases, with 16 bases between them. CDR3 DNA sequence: TGTGCCAGCAAAATGATATCGACGGGTGAGCAGTTCTTC. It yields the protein CASKMISTGEQFF.

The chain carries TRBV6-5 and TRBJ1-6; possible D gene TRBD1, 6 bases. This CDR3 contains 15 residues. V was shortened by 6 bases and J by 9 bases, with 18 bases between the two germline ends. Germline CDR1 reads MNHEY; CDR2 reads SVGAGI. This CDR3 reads CASSRTADPTSPLHF. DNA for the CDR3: TGTGCCAGCAGCCGGACAGCTGACCCTACTTCACCCCTCCACTTT.

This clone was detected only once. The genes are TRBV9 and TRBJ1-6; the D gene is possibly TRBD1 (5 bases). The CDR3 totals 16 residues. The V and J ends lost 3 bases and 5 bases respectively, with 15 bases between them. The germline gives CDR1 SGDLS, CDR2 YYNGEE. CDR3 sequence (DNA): TGTGCCAGCAGCGAGGGGTCCCCCGGAGATAATTCACCCCTCCACTTT. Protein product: CASSEGSPGDNSPLHF.

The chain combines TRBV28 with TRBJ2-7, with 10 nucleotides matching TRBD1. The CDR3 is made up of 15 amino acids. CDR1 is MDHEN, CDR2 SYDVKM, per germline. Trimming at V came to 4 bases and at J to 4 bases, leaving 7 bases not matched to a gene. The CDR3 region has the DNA TGTGCCAGCAGTTCCCCGGGACAGGGGATTTACGAGCAGTACTTC. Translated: CASSSPGQGIYEQYF.

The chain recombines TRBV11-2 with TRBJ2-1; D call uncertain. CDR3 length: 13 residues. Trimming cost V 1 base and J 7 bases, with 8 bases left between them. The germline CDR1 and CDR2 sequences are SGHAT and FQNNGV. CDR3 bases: TGTGCCAGCAGCTTAGCTCTTTCGAATGAGCAGTTCTTC. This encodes CASSLALSNEQFF.

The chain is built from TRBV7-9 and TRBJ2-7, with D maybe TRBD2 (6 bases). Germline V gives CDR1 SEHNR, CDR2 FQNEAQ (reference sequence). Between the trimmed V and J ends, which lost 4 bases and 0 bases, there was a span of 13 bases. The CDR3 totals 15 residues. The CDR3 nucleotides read TGTGCCAGCAGCTCCCAAGACGGGAGCTCCTACGAGCAGTACTTC. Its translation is CASSSQDGSSYEQYF. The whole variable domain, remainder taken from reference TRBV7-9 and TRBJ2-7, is DTGVSQNPRHKITKRGQNVTFRCDPISEHNRLYWYRQTLGQGPEFLTYFQNEAQLEKSRLLSDRFSAERPKGSFSTLEIQRTEQGDSAMYLCASSSQDGSSYEQYFGPGTRLTVT.

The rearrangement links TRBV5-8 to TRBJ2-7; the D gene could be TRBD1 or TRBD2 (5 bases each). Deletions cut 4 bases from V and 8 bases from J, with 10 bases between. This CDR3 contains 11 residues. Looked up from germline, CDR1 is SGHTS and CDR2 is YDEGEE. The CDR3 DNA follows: TGTGCCAGCAGCGCCCGGGACCAGCAGTACTTC. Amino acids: CASSARDQQYF.

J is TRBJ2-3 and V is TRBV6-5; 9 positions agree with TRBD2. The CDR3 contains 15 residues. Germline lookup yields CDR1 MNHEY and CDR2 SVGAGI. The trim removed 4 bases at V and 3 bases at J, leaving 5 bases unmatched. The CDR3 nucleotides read TGTGCCAGCAGTTCAGGACTAGCGCGGACAGATACGCAGTATTTT. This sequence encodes CASSSGLARTDTQYF.

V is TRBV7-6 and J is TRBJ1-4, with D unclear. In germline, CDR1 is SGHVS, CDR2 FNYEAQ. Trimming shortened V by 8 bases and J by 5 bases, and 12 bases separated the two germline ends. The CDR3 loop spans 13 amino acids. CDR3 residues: CASRGPPNEKLFF. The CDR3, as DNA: TGTGCCAGCCGAGGACCGCCGAATGAAAAACTGTTTTTT.

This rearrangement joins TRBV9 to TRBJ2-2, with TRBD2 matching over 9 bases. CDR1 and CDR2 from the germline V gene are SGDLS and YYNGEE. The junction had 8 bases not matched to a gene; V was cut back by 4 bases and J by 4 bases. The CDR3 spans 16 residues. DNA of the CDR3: TGTGCCAGCAGCCAATCGGCGGGAGGGCCCACCGGGGAGCTGTTTTTT. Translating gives CASSQSAGGPTGELFF. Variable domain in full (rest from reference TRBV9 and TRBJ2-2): DSGVTQTPKHLITATGQRVTLRCSPRSGDLSVYWYQQSLDQGLQFLIQYYNGEERAKGNILERFSAQQFPDLHSELNLSSLELGDSALYFCASSQSAGGPTGELFFGEGSRLTVL.

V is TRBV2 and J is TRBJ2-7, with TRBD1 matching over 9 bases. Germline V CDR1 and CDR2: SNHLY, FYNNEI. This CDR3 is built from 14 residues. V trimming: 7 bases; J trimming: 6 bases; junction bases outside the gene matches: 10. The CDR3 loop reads CASTNSGTGFEQYF. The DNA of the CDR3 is TGTGCCAGCACCAATTCCGGGACAGGGTTCGAGCAGTACTTC.

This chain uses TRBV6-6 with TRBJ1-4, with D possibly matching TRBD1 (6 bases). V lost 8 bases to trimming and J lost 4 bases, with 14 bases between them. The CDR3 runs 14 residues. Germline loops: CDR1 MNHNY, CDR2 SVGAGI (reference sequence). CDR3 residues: CASGNREGNEKLFF. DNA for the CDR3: TGTGCCAGCGGAAACAGGGAGGGTAATGAAAAACTGTTTTTT.

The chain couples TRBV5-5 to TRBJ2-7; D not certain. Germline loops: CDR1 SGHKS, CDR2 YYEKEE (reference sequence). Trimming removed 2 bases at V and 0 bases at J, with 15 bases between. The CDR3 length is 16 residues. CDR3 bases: TGTGCCAGCAGCTTTAGCTCATCGGTCAACTCCTACGAGCAGTACTTC. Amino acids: CASSFSSSVNSYEQYF.

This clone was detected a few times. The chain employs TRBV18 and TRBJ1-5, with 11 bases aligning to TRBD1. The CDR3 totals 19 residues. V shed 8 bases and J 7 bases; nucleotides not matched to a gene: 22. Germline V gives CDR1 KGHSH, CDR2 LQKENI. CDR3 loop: CASTLGSSGTGGSPQPQHF. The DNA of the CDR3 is TGTGCCAGCACCCTAGGATCTAGTGGGACAGGGGGGTCCCCGCAGCCCCAGCATTTT.

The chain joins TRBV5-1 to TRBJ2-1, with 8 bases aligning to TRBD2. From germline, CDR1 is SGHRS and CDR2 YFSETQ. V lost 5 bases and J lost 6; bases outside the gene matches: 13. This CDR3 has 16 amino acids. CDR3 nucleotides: TGCGCCAGCAGGACCCCCGGGACTAGGATTGCCAATGAGCAGTTCTTC. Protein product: CASRTPGTRIANEQFF.

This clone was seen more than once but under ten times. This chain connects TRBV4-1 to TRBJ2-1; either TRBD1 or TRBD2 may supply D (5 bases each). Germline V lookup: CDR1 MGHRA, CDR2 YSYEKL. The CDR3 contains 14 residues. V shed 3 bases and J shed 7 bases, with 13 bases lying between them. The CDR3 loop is CASSHRRGANEQFF. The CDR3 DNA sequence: TGCGCCAGCAGCCACAGGAGAGGGGCTAATGAGCAGTTCTTC.

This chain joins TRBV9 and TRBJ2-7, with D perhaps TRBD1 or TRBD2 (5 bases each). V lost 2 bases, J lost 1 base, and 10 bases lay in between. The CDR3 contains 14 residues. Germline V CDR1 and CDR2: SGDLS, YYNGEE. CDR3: CASSVGVGSYEQYF. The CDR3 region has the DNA TGTGCCAGCAGCGTGGGGGTAGGATCCTACGAGCAGTACTTC.

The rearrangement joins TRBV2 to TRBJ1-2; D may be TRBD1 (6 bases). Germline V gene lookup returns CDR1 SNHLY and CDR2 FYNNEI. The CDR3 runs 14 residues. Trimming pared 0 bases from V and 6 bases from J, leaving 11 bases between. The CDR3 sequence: CASSEAGGANGYTF. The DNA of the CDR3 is TGTGCCAGCAGTGAAGCGGGGGGCGCCAATGGCTACACCTTC.

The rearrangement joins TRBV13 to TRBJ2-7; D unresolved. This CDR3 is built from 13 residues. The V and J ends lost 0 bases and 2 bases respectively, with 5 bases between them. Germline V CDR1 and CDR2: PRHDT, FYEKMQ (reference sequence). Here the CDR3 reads CASSLGRAYEQYF. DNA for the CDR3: TGTGCCAGCAGCTTAGGCCGAGCCTACGAGCAGTACTTC.

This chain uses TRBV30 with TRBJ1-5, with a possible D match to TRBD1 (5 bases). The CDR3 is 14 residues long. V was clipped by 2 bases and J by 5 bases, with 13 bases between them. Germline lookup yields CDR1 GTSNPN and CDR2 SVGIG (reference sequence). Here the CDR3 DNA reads TGTGCCTGGAGTTACCGGGACGGTGATCAGCCCCAGCATTTT. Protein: CAWSYRDGDQPQHF. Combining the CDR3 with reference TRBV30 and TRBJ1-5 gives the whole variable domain SQTIHQWPATLVQPVGSPLSLECTVEGTSNPNLYWYRQAAGRGLQLLFYSVGIGQISSEVPQNLSASRPQDRQFILSSKKLLLSDSGFYLCAWSYRDGDQPQHFGDGTRLSIL.

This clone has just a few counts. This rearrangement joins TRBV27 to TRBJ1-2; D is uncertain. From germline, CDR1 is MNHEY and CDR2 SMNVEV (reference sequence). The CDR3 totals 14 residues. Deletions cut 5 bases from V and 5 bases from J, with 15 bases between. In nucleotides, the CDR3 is TGTGCCAGCAGTCGACTTGACATGGGATATGGCTACACCTTC. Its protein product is CASSRLDMGYGYTF.

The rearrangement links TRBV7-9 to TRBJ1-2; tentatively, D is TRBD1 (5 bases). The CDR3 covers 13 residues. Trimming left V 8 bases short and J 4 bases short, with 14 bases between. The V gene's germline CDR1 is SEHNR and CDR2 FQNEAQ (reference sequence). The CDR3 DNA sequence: TGTGCCAGCTATACGGCAGGGAGCTATGGCTACACCTTC. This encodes CASYTAGSYGYTF.